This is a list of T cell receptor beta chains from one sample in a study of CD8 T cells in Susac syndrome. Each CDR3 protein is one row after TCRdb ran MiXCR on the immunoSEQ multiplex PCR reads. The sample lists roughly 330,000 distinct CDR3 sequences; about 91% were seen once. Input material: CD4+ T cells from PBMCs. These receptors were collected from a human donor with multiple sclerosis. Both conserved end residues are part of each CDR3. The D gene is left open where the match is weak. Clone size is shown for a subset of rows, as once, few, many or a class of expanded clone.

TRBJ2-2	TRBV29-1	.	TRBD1	CSVKGAGTGELFF
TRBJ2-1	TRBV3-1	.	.	CASSQGPGPHNEQFF
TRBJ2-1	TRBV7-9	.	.	CASSITSSYNEQFF
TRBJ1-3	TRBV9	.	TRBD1	CASSVDDRGGNTIYF
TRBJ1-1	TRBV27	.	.	CASSFRGGEAFF
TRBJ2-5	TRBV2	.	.	CASSDGEIETQYF
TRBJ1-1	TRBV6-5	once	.	CASSSARRGRRASEAFF
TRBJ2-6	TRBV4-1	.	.	CASSPGTGLSGANVLTF
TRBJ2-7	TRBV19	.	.	CASSSLDIYEQYF
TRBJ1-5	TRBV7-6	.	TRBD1	CASSPDRAGSNQPQHF
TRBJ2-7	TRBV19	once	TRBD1	CASSTGTAGDYEQYF
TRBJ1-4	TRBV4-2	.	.	CASSQDRGEKLFF
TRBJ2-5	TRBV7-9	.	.	CASTMGAGNQETQYF
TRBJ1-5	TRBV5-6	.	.	CASSARTRDQPQHF
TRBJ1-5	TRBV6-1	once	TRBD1	CASSARQGNQPQHF
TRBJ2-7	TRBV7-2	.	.	CASSSADTTYEQYF
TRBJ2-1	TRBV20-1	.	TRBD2	CSARDPLAAYNEQFF
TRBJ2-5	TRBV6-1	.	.	CASSEIPQETQYF
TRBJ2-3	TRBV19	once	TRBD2	CASSGLAVTTDTQYF
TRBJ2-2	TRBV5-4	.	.	CASSLGGAVGELFF